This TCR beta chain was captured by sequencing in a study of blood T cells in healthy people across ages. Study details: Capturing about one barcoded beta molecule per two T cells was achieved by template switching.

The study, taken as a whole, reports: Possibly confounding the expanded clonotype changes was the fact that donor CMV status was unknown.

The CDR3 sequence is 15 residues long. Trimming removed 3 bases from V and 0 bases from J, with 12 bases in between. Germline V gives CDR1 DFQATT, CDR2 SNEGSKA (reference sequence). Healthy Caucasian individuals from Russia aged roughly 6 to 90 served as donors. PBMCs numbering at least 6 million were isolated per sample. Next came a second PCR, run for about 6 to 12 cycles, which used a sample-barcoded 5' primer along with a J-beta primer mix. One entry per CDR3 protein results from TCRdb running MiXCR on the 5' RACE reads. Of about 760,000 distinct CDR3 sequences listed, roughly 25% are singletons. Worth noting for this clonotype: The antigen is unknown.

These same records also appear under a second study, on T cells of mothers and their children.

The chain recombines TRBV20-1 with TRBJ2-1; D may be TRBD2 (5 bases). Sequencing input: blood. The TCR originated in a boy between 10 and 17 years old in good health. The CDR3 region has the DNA TGCAGTGCTAGTAGCGCATACGGCTCCTACAATGAGCAGTTCTTC. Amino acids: CSASSAYGSYNEQFF.